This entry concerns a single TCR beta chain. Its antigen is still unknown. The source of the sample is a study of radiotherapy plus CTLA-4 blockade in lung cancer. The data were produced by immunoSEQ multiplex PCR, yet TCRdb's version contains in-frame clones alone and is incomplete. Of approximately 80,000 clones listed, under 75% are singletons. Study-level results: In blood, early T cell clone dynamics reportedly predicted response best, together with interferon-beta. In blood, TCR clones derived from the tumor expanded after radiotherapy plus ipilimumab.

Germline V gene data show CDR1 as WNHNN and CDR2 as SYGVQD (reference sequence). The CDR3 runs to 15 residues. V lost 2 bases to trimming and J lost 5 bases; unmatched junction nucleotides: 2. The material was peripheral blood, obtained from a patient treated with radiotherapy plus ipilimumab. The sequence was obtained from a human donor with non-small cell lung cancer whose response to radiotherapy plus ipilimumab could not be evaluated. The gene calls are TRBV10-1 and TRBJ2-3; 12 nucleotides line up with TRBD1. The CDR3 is CASSEGTGGKDTQYF. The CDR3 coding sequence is TGCGCCAGCAGTGAGGGGACAGGGGGCAAAGATACGCAGTATTTT.